This T cell receptor (beta chain) was captured by sequencing in a study of CD8 T cells in Susac syndrome. Random hexamers served to reverse transcribe roughly 0.5 to 1 ug RNA. TCRdb processed the immunoSEQ multiplex PCR reads anew with MiXCR; each CDR3 protein has one entry. The sample includes 150,000 to 200,000 distinct CDR3 sequences, roughly 95% of them seen just once. The T cells that were sequenced for TCR beta were CD8+ and CD4+ cells from blood. The CDR3 loop spans 13 amino acids. The V gene's germline CDR1 is KGHDR and CDR2 SFDVKD. Trimming cost V 9 bases and J 9 bases; bases outside gene matches: 6.

The chain employs TRBV24-1 and TRBJ2-6; 8 bases agree with TRBD1. This TCR derives from a human donor with multiple sclerosis. The sequencing sample was made of CD4+ T cells from PBMCs. In DNA, the CDR3 is TGTGCCACCGGGACAGGCCCTGTCAACGTCCTGACTTTC. Its translation is CATGTGPVNVLTF.